The rows below give T cell receptor beta chains drawn from one sample of a study of T cells in narcolepsy. Profiled with immunoSEQ multiplex PCR; TCRdb holds only in-frame clones, not every one. Counted here are under 25,000 clones, almost 85% occurring once; the ten biggest clones make up approximately 1.3%. Sequenced: CD45RA- memory CD4+ T cells from PBMCs. The receptor source for this set is a human donor with narcolepsy. Each CDR3 is given with its conserved first and last residue. The D gene is left open where the match is weak. The size field is filled for only some rows; it gives once, few, many or a size class.

J | D | size | V | DNA | CDR3
TRBJ1-1 | TRBD1 | . | TRBV18 | TGTGCCAGCTCACAAGAGACAGGGGGTCTTACTGAAGCTTTCTTT | CASSQETGGLTEAFF
TRBJ2-7 | TRBD1 | . | TRBV6-5 | TGTGCCAGCAGGGACAGGTTACCCTCCTACGAGCAGTACTTC | CASRDRLPSYEQYF
TRBJ2-2 | TRBD1 | . | TRBV18 | TGTGCCACTGGGACAGGCAAGAACACCGGGGAGCTGTTTTTT | CATGTGKNTGELFF
TRBJ2-7 | . | . | TRBV6-6 | . | CASSYFAGGSIF
TRBJ2-3 | TRBD1 | . | TRBV10-1 | TGCGCCAGCAGTGAGTCCAGGGGGTCTAATACGCAGTATTTT | CASSESRGSNTQYF
TRBJ2-5 | TRBD2 | few | TRBV7-2 | TGTGCCAGCAGCTCGGGAGGAGGAGAGACCCAGTACTTC | CASSSGGGETQYF
TRBJ1-4 | TRBD1 | . | TRBV5-8 | TGTGCCAGCAGCTTGGGCCCCTCGACAGGGGTCGGCGAAAAACTGTTTTTT | CASSLGPSTGVGEKLFF
TRBJ2-1 | . | . | TRBV5-1 | TGCGCCAGCAGCTCAAACAGCCACAATGAGCAGTTCTTC | CASSSNSHNEQFF
TRBJ2-1 | . | once | TRBV28 | TGTGCCAGCAATTATAAGGGGGGGGCTGTAAATGAGCAGTTCTTC | CASNYKGGAVNEQFF
TRBJ1-2 | . | . | TRBV7-9 | TGTGCCAGCAGCTTCGAGGGATCTAACTATGGCTACACCTTC | CASSFEGSNYGYTF
TRBJ2-3 | TRBD2 | . | TRBV4-3 | TGCGCCAGCAGCCAAGATGCTAGCGGGAGCACAGATACGCAGTATTTT | CASSQDASGSTDTQYF
TRBJ2-7 | . | . | TRBV7-7 | TGTGCTAGCAGCTTAAGCCCGGGGTCCTACGAGCAGTACTTC | CASSLSPGSYEQYF
TRBJ2-1 | TRBD2 | . | TRBV9 | TGTGCCAGCAGCGTAGGTTCGAGTTATCGCGGGAGGGTCTCCAATGAGCAGTTCTTC | CASSVGSSYRGRVSNEQFF
TRBJ2-2 | TRBD2 | . | TRBV7-6 | TGTGCCAGCAGGCAGACTAGCGGGAGTAGTACCGGGGAGCTGTTTTTT | CASRQTSGSSTGELFF
TRBJ2-2 | TRBD2 | . | TRBV25-1 | TGTGCCAGCAGTGATTTTCCCGGAGGGGCTAGCGGGAGGGTTAAGCTGTTTTTT | CASSDFPGGASGRVKLFF
TRBJ1-1 | . | . | TRBV6-1 | TGTGCCAGCAGTGACCGCTTGCCAGGGCGCACCGACACTGAAGCTTTCTTT | CASSDRLPGRTDTEAFF
TRBJ2-7 | . | . | TRBV11-2 | TGTGCCAGCAGCTTAGATTTCCTACAGGGAGGGGAGCAGTACTTC | CASSLDFLQGGEQYF
TRBJ1-2 | . | . | TRBV28 | TGTGCCAGCAGCCCGGGGGGCGGGTTCCATGGCTACACCTTC | CASSPGGGFHGYTF
TRBJ2-5 | TRBD2 | . | TRBV29-1 | TGCAGCGTTGGAGCTAGCGGGTATGAGACCCAGTACTTC | CSVGASGYETQYF
TRBJ1-5 | TRBD1 | . | TRBV28 | TGTGCCAGCAGTAAACAGGGGACGCTCAATCAGCCCCAGCATTTT | CASSKQGTLNQPQHF